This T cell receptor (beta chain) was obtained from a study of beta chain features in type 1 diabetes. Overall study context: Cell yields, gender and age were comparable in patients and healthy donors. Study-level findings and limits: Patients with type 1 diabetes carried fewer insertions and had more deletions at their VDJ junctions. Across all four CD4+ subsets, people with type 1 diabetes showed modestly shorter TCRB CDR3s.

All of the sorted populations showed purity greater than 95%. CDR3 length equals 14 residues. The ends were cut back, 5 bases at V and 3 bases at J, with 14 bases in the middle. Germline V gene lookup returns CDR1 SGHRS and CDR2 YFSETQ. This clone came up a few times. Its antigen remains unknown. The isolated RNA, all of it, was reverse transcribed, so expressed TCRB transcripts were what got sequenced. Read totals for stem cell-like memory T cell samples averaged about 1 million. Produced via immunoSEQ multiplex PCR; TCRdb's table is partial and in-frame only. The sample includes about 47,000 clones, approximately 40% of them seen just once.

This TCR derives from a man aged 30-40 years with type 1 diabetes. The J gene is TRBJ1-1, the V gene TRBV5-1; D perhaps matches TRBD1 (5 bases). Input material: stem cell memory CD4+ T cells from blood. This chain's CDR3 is CASRSFTGDTEAFF. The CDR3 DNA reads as TGCGCCAGCAGATCCTTTACGGGGGACACTGAAGCTTTCTTT.